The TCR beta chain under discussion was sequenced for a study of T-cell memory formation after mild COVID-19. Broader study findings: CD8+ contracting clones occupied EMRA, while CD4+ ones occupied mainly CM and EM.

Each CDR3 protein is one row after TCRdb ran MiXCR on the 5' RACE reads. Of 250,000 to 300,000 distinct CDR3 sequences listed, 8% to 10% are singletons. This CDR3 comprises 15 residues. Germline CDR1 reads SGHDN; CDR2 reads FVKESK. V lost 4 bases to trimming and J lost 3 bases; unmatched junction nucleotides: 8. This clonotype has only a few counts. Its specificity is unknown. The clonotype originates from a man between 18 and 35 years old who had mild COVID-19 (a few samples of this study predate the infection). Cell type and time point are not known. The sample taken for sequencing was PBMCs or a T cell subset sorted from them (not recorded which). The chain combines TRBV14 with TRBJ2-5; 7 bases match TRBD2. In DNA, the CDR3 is TGTGCCAGCAGCCGTGGGACTATCCACGAAGAGACCCAGTACTTC. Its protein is CASSRGTIHEETQYF.